This T cell receptor beta chain is drawn from a study of cytomegalovirus exposure and HLA in healthy donors. Study as a whole: Samples from HLA-typed donors yielded approximately 80 million unique TCRs in an early data release. Points from the study as a whole: In a later analysis, several top co-occurrence clusters appeared linked to parvovirus B19, influenza, CMV and Epstein-Barr virus. In a later analysis, compared with equally common non-associated chains, HLA-associated beta chains were more expanded.

In germline, CDR1 is SEHNR, CDR2 FQNEAQ (reference sequence). The CDR3 runs to 19 residues. A word on this clone: As yet, its antigen is unknown. The junction and the germline gene differ at one end; a read error may be behind it.

This PCR relied on a set of 60 Vbeta primers and 13 Jbeta primers. Measured with immunoSEQ multiplex PCR; TCRdb has only the in-frame clones, and not every one. This sample yields 150,000 to 170,000 clones, of which nearly 80% are seen a single time; about 13% belongs to the top ten. The receptor was derived from a man aged 30 to 39 in good health and CMV-seropositive. This rearrangement joins TRBV7-9 to TRBJ2-7; TRBD2 matches at 11 bases. What was sequenced was PBMCs. The chain's CDR3 is CSSSLPPGLAENSRREQYF. The CDR3, as DNA: TGTTCCAGCAGCTTGCCACCGGGACTAGCGGAAAACTCCCGTCGCGAGCAGTACTTC.